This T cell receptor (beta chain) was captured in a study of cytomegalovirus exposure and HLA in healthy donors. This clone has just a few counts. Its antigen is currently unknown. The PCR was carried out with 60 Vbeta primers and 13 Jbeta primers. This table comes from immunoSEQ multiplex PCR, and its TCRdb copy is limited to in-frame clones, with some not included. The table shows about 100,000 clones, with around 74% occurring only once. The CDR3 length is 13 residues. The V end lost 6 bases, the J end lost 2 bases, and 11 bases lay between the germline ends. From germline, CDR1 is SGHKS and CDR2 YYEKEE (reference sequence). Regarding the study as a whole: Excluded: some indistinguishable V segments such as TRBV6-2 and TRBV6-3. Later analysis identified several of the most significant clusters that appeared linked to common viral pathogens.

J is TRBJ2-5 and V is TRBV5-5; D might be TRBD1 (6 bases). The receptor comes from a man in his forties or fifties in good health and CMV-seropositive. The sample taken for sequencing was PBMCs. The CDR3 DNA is TGTGCCAGCAAAAGACAGGAACAAGAGACCCAGTACTTC. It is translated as CASKRQEQETQYF.